The rows below give T cell receptor beta chains drawn from one sample of a study of hypomethylating agent response in myelodysplastic syndrome. Profiling relied on immunoSEQ multiplex PCR, and the TCRdb table lists in-frame clones only, not all of them. Of a few thousand clones in the sample, 82% were seen once. The sample here was bone marrow, taken before or after starting hypomethylating agent treatment for myelodysplastic syndrome (not recorded which). These receptor sequences come from a human donor with myelodysplastic syndrome. Each CDR3 is given with its conserved first and last residue. The order of the fields is D gene, V gene, clone size, J gene, CDR3 protein, CDR3 DNA. The D gene is left open where the match is weak. Only some rows state a clone size, as once, few, many or a class for expanded clones.

NA,TRBV11-2,NA,TRBJ2-1,CASSKAGLYNEQFF,TGTGCCAGCAGCAAAGCCGGACTTTACAATGAGCAGTTCTTC
TRBD2,TRBV2,NA,TRBJ2-7,CASRSPVGTRPLSEQYF,TGTGCCAGCAGGTCCCCGGTGGGGACTAGGCCCTTGTCCGAGCAGTACTTC
NA,TRBV18,NA,TRBJ2-3,CASSPGRTDTQYF,TGTGCCAGCTCACCAGGGAGGACAGATACGCAGTATTTT
NA,TRBV6-1,NA,TRBJ1-5,CASSQISNQPQHF,TGTGCCAGCAGCCAAATTAGCAATCAGCCCCAGCATTTT
NA,TRBV28,NA,TRBJ2-7,CASTPGDFYEQYF,TGTGCCAGCACCCCCGGGGATTTCTACGAGCAGTACTTC
TRBD2,TRBV6-5,NA,TRBJ2-1,CASSPAGNPYNEQFF,TGTGCCAGCAGTCCAGCGGGGAACCCCTACAATGAGCAGTTCTTC
NA,TRBV30,NA,TRBJ1-1,CAWSVNRGWAAEAFF,TGTGCCTGGAGTGTAAATCGGGGATGGGCCGCTGAAGCTTTCTTT
NA,TRBV5-1,NA,TRBJ1-1,CASSLSPQGEVSGTEAFF,TGCGCCAGCAGCTTAAGCCCACAGGGTGAGGTGTCGGGCACTGAAGCTTTCTTT
NA,TRBV30,NA,TRBJ2-1,CAWKLYNEQFF,TGTGCCTGGAAGCTCTACAATGAGCAGTTCTTC
NA,TRBV5-1,NA,TRBJ2-5,CASSLENTQETQYF,TGCGCCAGCAGCTTGGAGAACACACAAGAGACCCAGTACTTC
NA,TRBV13,NA,TRBJ1-6,CASSLYGQSKNSPLHF,TGTGCCAGCAGTTTATACGGACAGAGTAAGAATTCACCCCTCCACTTT
NA,TRBV15,NA,TRBJ1-3,CATSIEQGPGNTIYF,TGTGCCACCAGCATCGAACAGGGTCCTGGAAACACCATATATTTT
TRBD1,TRBV5-1,NA,TRBJ1-6,CASSSATGALARNSPLHF,TGCGCCAGCAGCTCCGCCACAGGGGCCCTTGCCCGAAATTCACCCCTCCACTTT
NA,TRBV7-8,NA,TRBJ2-3,CASSQDTTDTQYF,TGTGCCAGCAGCCAGGACACTACAGATACGCAGTATTTT
NA,TRBV28,NA,TRBJ1-4,CASISGGRPNEKLFF,TGTGCCAGCATCTCAGGAGGACGGCCCAATGAAAAACTGTTTTTT
NA,TRBV7-2,NA,TRBJ2-1,CASSLVGLAPNNEQFF,TGTGCCAGCAGCTTAGTGGGGCTAGCACCAAACAATGAGCAGTTCTTC
TRBD2,TRBV7-2,NA,TRBJ2-2,CASVFSGGYRGELFF,TGTGCCAGCGTCTTTAGCGGGGGGTATCGCGGGGAGCTGTTTTTT
TRBD1,TRBV7-9,NA,TRBJ1-4,CASSRTGGMEKLFF,TGTGCCAGCAGCCGGACAGGGGGGATGGAAAAACTGTTTTTT
TRBD1,TRBV6-1,NA,TRBJ1-6,CASSRTGDSSPLHF,TGTGCCAGCAGTCGGACAGGGGACAGTTCACCCCTCCACTTT
TRBD1,TRBV7-8,NA,TRBJ1-4,CASSLAALTGGEEKLFF,TGTGCCAGCAGCTTAGCGGCCCTAACAGGGGGAGAGGAAAAACTGTTTTTT
NA,TRBV5-4,NA,TRBJ1-2,CASSLQAGGGYTF,TGTGCCAGCAGCCTTCAAGCAGGCGGTGGCTACACCTTC
NA,TRBV13,NA,TRBJ1-4,CASSAGQTTNEKLFF,TGTGCCAGCAGCGCGGGACAAACAACTAATGAAAAACTGTTTTTT
NA,TRBV7-6,NA,TRBJ2-7,CASSSDSAYEQYF,TGTGCCAGCAGCTCGGACTCAGCCTACGAGCAGTACTTC
TRBD1,TRBV9,NA,TRBJ2-1,CASSVAVAGTGGINEQFF,TGTGCCAGCAGCGTAGCGGTAGCGGGGACAGGGGGAATCAATGAGCAGTTCTTC
TRBD2,TRBV4-1,once,TRBJ2-5,CASSQDRLATSAKKFEETQYF,TGCGCCAGCAGCCAAGATCGGCTAGCGACTAGCGCGAAAAAATTTGAAGAGACCCAGTACTTC
TRBD1,TRBV6-6,NA,TRBJ2-3,CATGQGANTDTQYF,TGTGCCACCGGACAGGGGGCAAACACAGATACGCAGTATTTT
NA,TRBV7-6,NA,TRBJ2-2,CASSLVQGFTGELFF,TGTGCCAGCAGCTTAGTTCAGGGCTTCACCGGGGAGCTGTTTTTT
TRBD2,TRBV7-9,NA,TRBJ2-3,CASSLGSSGWGTQYF,TGTGCCAGCAGCTTAGGGTCTAGCGGATGGGGTACGCAGTATTTT
NA,TRBV2,NA,TRBJ1-4,CASSENSATNEKLFF,TGTGCCAGCAGTGAAAACAGTGCAACTAATGAAAAACTGTTTTTT
NA,TRBV9,NA,TRBJ1-2,CASSLAGGHGRYGYTF,TGTGCCAGCTCCTTAGCAGGCGGTCACGGGAGATATGGCTACACCTTC
TRBD1,TRBV4-1,few,TRBJ1-2,CASSQGDRAYGYTF,TGCGCCAGCAGCCAAGGGGACAGGGCGTATGGCTACACCTTC
TRBD1,TRBV19,NA,TRBJ2-5,CASKAPGTGKSGTQYF,TGTGCCAGTAAGGCTCCAGGGACAGGGAAGTCGGGGACCCAGTACTTC
NA,TRBV11-3,NA,TRBJ2-1,CASSLGTYNEQFF,TGTGCCAGCAGCTTAGGAACTTACAATGAGCAGTTCTTC
NA,TRBV10-3,NA,TRBJ2-2,CAISEQPETGELFF,TGTGCCATCAGTGAGCAACCAGAGACCGGGGAGCTGTTTTTT
NA,TRBV7-9,few,TRBJ1-4,CASSSAGGVREKLFF,TGTGCCAGCAGCTCAGCCGGGGGGGTAAGGGAAAAACTGTTTTTT
TRBD1,TRBV4-1,NA,TRBJ1-1,CASSWDRGNTEAFF,TGCGCCAGCAGCTGGGACAGGGGGAACACTGAAGCTTTCTTT
NA,TRBV4-1,few,TRBJ1-2,CASSQETNSRRGYTF,TGCGCCAGCAGCCAAGAGACGAACAGCCGGAGAGGCTACACCTTC
TRBD1,TRBV6-5,NA,TRBJ1-2,CASRTGSGYTF,TGTGCCAGCAGGACAGGGAGCGGCTACACCTTC
TRBD1,TRBV7-3,NA,TRBJ2-1,CASSLGTGVQFF,TGTGCCAGCAGCTTAGGGACAGGGGTGCAGTTCTTC
TRBD1,TRBV19,NA,TRBJ2-7,CASTRTGSGYEQYF,TGTGCCAGTACTCGGACAGGGTCTGGGTACGAGCAGTACTTC
NA,TRBV19,NA,TRBJ1-5,CASSDKSGHQPQHF,TGTGCCAGTAGCGACAAATCCGGTCATCAGCCCCAGCATTTT
NA,TRBV7-2,NA,TRBJ2-7,CASSLLQGYEQYF,TGTGCCAGCAGCCTACTTCAGGGGTACGAGCAGTACTTC
TRBD1,TRBV7-9,NA,TRBJ1-2,CASSPKADRVGGYTF,TGTGCCAGCAGCCCTAAGGCGGACAGGGTTGGCGGCTACACCTTC
TRBD2,TRBV25-1,NA,TRBJ2-1,CASSVQGLGVGKQFF,TGTGCCAGCAGTGTTCAGGGACTAGGGGTTGGGAAGCAGTTCTTC
NA,TRBV10-2,NA,TRBJ2-4,CASRGGGAVDIQYF,TGCGCCAGCAGGGGGGGCGGGGCTGTCGACATTCAGTACTTC
TRBD1,TRBV10-1,NA,TRBJ2-7,CASSQTPGQGAYEQYF,TGCGCCAGCAGCCAAACGCCGGGACAGGGGGCCTACGAGCAGTACTTC
NA,TRBV27,NA,TRBJ1-1,CASSLGATTEAFF,TGTGCCAGCAGTTTGGGGGCGACCACTGAAGCTTTCTTT
NA,TRBV27,NA,TRBJ1-3,CASSLTRSGNTIYF,TGTGCCAGCAGTTTGACCCGCTCTGGAAACACCATATATTTT
NA,TRBV13,NA,TRBJ1-2,CASSLGLKTGISGYTF,TGTGCCAGCAGCTTAGGCCTAAAAACAGGGATCTCTGGCTACACCTTC
NA,TRBV7-9,few,TRBJ1-3,CASSPTSPRQYSGNTIYF,TGTGCCAGCAGCCCTACAAGCCCTCGACAGTACTCTGGAAACACCATATATTTT
TRBD1,TRBV6-6,NA,TRBJ1-5,CASSHTGGRQPQHF,TGTGCCAGCAGCCATACAGGGGGCCGTCAGCCCCAGCATTTT
TRBD1,TRBV6-5,NA,TRBJ2-7,CASSRVGQVQHEQYF,TGTGCCAGCAGCAGGGTGGGACAGGTCCAACACGAGCAGTACTTC
NA,TRBV19,NA,TRBJ1-4,CASRPFGAEKLFF,TGTGCCAGTAGACCCTTTGGGGCGGAAAAACTGTTTTTT
NA,TRBV2,NA,TRBJ1-4,CASSPTVGTNEKLFF,TGTGCCAGCAGTCCGACCGTGGGGACTAATGAAAAACTGTTTTTT
NA,TRBV18,NA,TRBJ2-1,CASSPLRRGLDGEQFF,TGTGCCAGCTCACCCCTGAGGCGGGGTTTGGACGGTGAGCAGTTCTTC
NA,TRBV7-3,NA,TRBJ2-2,CASSNTGSGELFF,TGTGCCAGCAGCAACACAGGGTCCGGGGAGCTGTTTTTT
NA,TRBV9,NA,TRBJ1-2,CASRGGEMDNYGYTF,TGTGCCAGCAGGGGGGGGGAAATGGATAACTATGGCTACACCTTC